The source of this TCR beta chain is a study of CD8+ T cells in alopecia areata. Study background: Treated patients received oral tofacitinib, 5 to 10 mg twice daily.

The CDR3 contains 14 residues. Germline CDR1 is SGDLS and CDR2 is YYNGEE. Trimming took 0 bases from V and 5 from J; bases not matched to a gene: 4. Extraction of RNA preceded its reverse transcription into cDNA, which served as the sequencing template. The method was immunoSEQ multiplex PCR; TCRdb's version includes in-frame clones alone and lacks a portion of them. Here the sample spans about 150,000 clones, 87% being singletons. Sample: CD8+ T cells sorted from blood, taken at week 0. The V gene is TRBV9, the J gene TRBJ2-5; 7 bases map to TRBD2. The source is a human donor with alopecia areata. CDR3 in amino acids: CASSVEGLPETQYF. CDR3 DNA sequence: TGTGCCAGCAGCGTAGAGGGACTACCGGAGACCCAGTACTTC. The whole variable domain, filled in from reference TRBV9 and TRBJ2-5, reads DSGVTQTPKHLITATGQRVTLRCSPRSGDLSVYWYQQSLDQGLQFLIQYYNGEERAKGNILERFSAQQFPDLHSELNLSSLELGDSALYFCASSVEGLPETQYFGPGTRLLVL.